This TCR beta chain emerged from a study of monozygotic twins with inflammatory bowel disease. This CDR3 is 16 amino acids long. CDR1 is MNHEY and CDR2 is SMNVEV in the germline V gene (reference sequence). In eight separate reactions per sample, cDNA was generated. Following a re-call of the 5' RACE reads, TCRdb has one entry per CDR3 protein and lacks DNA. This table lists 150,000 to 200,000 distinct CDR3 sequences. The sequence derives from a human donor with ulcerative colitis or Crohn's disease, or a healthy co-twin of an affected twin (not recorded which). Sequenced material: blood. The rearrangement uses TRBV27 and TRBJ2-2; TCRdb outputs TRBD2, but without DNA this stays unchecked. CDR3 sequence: CASSILGRENTGELFF.